The 11 T cell receptor beta chains below come from one sample, sequenced in a study of cytomegalovirus exposure and HLA in healthy donors. Some clones are missing from TCRdb's copy, which holds only in-frame ones; the method was immunoSEQ multiplex PCR. The sample holds 30,000 to 40,000 clones; around 93% are singletons and the top ten take approximately 3.2%. Sequencing was carried out using PBMCs. These receptors were taken from a man in his late teens or twenties in good health and CMV-seronegative.

The CDR3 spells CASSLLVAGIETQYF. The CDR3 DNA sequence: TGTGCCAGCAGTTTGTTGGTAGCGGGAATCGAGACCCAGTACTTC. The J gene is TRBJ2-5, the V gene TRBV27; 8 nucleotides agree with TRBD2. The CDR3 is 15 residues long. Unmatched junction bases numbered 8, after V lost 3 bases and J lost 5 bases. Germline V gives CDR1 MNHEY, CDR2 SMNVEV (reference sequence).

The J gene is TRBJ2-3, the V gene TRBV9; 8 bases match TRBD2. With 3 bases clipped from V and 0 bases from J, the junction kept 12 bases outside the gene matches. CDR1 and CDR2 from the germline V gene are SGDLS and YYNGEE. The length of the CDR3 is 18 residues. As DNA, the CDR3 is TGTGCCAGCAGCGCCGACGCCATTTCTAGCGGGAGCACAGATACGCAGTATTTT. Its translation is CASSADAISSGSTDTQYF.

The chain recombines TRBV5-1 with TRBJ2-2, with 12 bases identical to TRBD1. Looked up from germline, CDR1 is SGHRS and CDR2 is YFSETQ. Losses at the gene ends were 1 base for V and 6 bases for J; bases not matched to a gene: 7. The CDR3 length is 17 residues. The CDR3 DNA is TGCGCCAGCAGCTTGTTTGGGGGACAGGGGGCGCCCGGGGAGCTGTTTTTT. It specifies CASSLFGGQGAPGELFF.

This rearrangement joins TRBV6-4 to TRBJ2-2; a weak D match, TRBD2 (7 bases). Germline loops: CDR1 MRHNA, CDR2 SNTAGT. The CDR3 has 14 amino acids. The V end was cut by 6 bases, the J end by 3 bases, with 11 bases between. Here the CDR3 reads CASRGGPDTGELFF. The DNA for the CDR3 is TGTGCCAGCAGGGGGGGGCCGGACACCGGGGAGCTGTTTTTT.

V usage is TRBV19 and J usage is TRBJ2-3; 11 bases are a match to TRBD2. This CDR3 contains 15 residues. Trimming cost V 10 bases and J 1 base; bases outside gene matches: 7. Germline CDR1 is LNHDA and CDR2 is SQIVND (reference sequence). CDR3 region: CATKKTSGGTDTQYF. The DNA of the CDR3 is TGTGCCACTAAAAAGACTAGCGGGGGCACAGATACGCAGTATTTT.

The CDR3 DNA follows: TGTGCCAGCCTGGGGGAGGCCTCCTACGAGCAGTACTTC. It encodes CASLGEASYEQYF. The V call is TRBV6-1, the J call TRBJ2-7; D is possibly TRBD2 (6 bases). Germline V gives CDR1 MNHNS, CDR2 SASEGT. The CDR3 spans 13 residues. Trimming removed 8 bases at V and 0 bases at J, with 11 bases between.

V usage is TRBV15 and J usage is TRBJ2-1; 9 bases align to TRBD2. The germline V gene has CDR1 LNHNV and CDR2 YYDKDF (reference sequence). The CDR3 runs to 16 residues. Trimming at V came to 0 bases and at J to 4 bases, leaving 4 bases not matched to a gene. This CDR3 reads CATSRDLSGGYNEQFF. The CDR3 DNA sequence: TGTGCCACCAGCAGAGATCTAAGCGGGGGGTACAATGAGCAGTTCTTC.

This chain links TRBV7-8 with TRBJ2-7, with TRBD1 identical over 10 bases. The germline CDR1 and CDR2 sequences are SGHVS and FQNEAQ. The length of the CDR3 is 13 residues. V lost 4 bases, J lost 5 bases, and 2 bases stayed unmatched. CDR3 sequence reads: CASSWDRGHEQYF. In DNA form, the CDR3 reads TGTGCCAGCAGCTGGGACAGGGGCCACGAGCAGTACTTC.

This sequence joins TRBV19 and TRBJ2-5; D perhaps matches TRBD2 (6 bases). V gave up 1 base and J gave up 2 bases, with 14 bases separating them. From germline, CDR1 is LNHDA and CDR2 SQIVND (reference sequence). The CDR3 length is 16 residues. The CDR3 region is CASSIGSLRGQETQYF. In DNA form, the CDR3 reads TGTGCCAGTAGTATAGGGAGTCTTCGGGGGCAAGAGACCCAGTACTTC.

The chain combines TRBV9 with TRBJ2-3; 9 nucleotides align to TRBD2. The CDR3 runs 16 residues. Germline values: CDR1 SGDLS, CDR2 YYNGEE. V trimming: 2 bases; J trimming: 4 bases; junction bases outside the gene matches: 8. This chain's CDR3 is CASSVGASGKPDTQYF. The CDR3 DNA is TGTGCCAGCAGCGTCGGGGCTAGCGGGAAGCCAGATACGCAGTATTTT.

The CDR3 loop is CASSLEWGGEGYTF. CDR3 in DNA: TGTGCCAGCAGCTTGGAGTGGGGAGGGGAAGGCTACACCTTC. The V and J genes are TRBV5-4 and TRBJ1-2, with D possibly TRBD1 on 5 matching bases. Germline loops: CDR1 SGHNT, CDR2 YYREEE (reference sequence). This CDR3 has 14 amino acids. V shed 0 bases and J shed 8 bases, with 14 bases lying between them.